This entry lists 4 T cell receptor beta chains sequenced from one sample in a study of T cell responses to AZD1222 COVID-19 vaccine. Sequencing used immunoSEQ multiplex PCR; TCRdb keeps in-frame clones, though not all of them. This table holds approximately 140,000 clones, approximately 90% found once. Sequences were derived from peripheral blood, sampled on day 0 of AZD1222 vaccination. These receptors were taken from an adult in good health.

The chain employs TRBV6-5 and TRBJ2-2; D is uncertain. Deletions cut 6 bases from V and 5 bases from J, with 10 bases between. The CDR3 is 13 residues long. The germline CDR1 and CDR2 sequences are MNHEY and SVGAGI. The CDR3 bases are TGTGCCAGCAGGATTGGGGTGACCGGGGAGCTGTTTTTT. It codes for CASRIGVTGELFF.

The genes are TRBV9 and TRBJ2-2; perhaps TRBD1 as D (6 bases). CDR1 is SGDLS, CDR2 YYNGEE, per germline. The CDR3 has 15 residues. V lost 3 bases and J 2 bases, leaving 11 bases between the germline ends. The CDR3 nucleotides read TGTGCCAGCAGCGCCTACAGGGCTAACACCGGGGAGCTGTTTTTT. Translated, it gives CASSAYRANTGELFF.

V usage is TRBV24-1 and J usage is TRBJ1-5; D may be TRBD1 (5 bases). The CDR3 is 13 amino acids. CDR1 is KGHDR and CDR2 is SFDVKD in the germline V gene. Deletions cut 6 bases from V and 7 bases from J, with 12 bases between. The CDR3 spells CATSFQGRQPQHF. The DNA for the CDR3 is TGTGCCACCAGTTTCCAGGGTCGACAGCCCCAGCATTTT.

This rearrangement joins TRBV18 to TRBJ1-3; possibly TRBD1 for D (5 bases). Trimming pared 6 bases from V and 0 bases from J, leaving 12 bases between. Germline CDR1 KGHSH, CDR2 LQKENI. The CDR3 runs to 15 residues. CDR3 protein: CASSSGPDSGNTIYF. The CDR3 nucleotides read TGTGCCAGCTCTTCGGGGCCCGACTCTGGAAACACCATATATTTT.